The 32 T cell receptor beta chains in this list originate from one sample, sequenced in a study of shared clonotypes between healthy human individuals. The assay was immunoSEQ multiplex PCR, and TCRdb's table has in-frame clones only and misses some. The table records 1,400,000 or so clones, 97% to 99% of them present only once. The specimen was naive CD4+ T cells sorted from blood. The subset: CD45RA+ positively selected. The receptors stem from a man aged 30-40 years in good health.

The V call is TRBV5-1, the J call TRBJ2-4; possible D gene TRBD1, 5 bases. V was shortened by 5 bases and J by 5 bases, with 14 bases between the two germline ends. CDR3 length: 14 residues. The germline V gene has CDR1 SGHRS and CDR2 YFSETQ. The CDR3 loop reads CASSFQGIENIQYF. The CDR3 bases are TGCGCCAGCAGTTTCCAGGGTATCGAAAACATTCAGTACTTC. The whole variable domain, filled in from reference TRBV5-1 and TRBJ2-4, reads KAGVTQTPRYLIKTRGQQVTLSCSPISGHRSVSWYQQTPGQGLQFLFEYFSETQRNKGNFPGRFSGRQFSNSRSEMNVSTLELGDSALYLCASSFQGIENIQYFGAGTRLSVL.

The rearrangement joins TRBV6-4 to TRBJ1-2; maybe TRBD1 (5 bases). Germline CDR1 MRHNA, CDR2 SNTAGT. Between the trimmed V and J ends, which lost 2 bases and 4 bases, there was a span of 11 bases. The CDR3 length is 14 residues. CDR3 residues: CASSDTPGGYGYTF. The CDR3 DNA is TGTGCCAGCAGTGACACCCCGGGGGGCTATGGCTACACCTTC.

The V gene is TRBV7-2, the J gene TRBJ1-1, with D unresolved. Germline V gene data show CDR1 as SGHTA and CDR2 as FQGNSA. Between the trimmed V and J ends, which lost 5 bases and 1 base, there was a span of 11 bases. This CDR3 is built from 14 residues. The CDR3 region has the DNA TGTGCCAGCAGCCCGCTAACCTCGAACACTGAAGCTTTCTTT. Encoded protein: CASSPLTSNTEAFF.

This rearrangement joins TRBV9 to TRBJ2-7; D uncertain. The V end lost 2 bases, the J end lost 6 bases, and 12 bases lay between the germline ends. The germline CDR1 and CDR2 sequences are SGDLS and YYNGEE. This CDR3 spans 13 amino acids. The CDR3 loop is CASSVGPISEQYF. CDR3 nucleotides: TGTGCCAGCAGCGTCGGGCCTATCAGCGAGCAGTACTTC.

The chain has TRBV9 and TRBJ2-1, with a possible D match to TRBD2 (6 bases). The CDR3 totals 15 residues. Between the trimmed V and J ends, which lost 0 bases and 9 bases, there was a span of 16 bases. Germline V gives CDR1 SGDLS, CDR2 YYNGEE. The CDR3 is CASSVGASDMGEQFF. The CDR3 nucleotides read TGTGCCAGCAGCGTAGGTGCTAGCGATATGGGTGAGCAGTTCTTC. Drawing the rest from reference TRBV9 and TRBJ2-1, the complete variable domain is DSGVTQTPKHLITATGQRVTLRCSPRSGDLSVYWYQQSLDQGLQFLIQYYNGEERAKGNILERFSAQQFPDLHSELNLSSLELGDSALYFCASSVGASDMGEQFFGPGTRLTVL.

This chain joins TRBV11-2 and TRBJ2-3; 7 nucleotides align to TRBD1. The germline V gene has CDR1 SGHAT and CDR2 FQNNGV. This CDR3 contains 16 residues. V lost 1 base to trimming and J lost 2 bases; unmatched junction nucleotides: 6. CDR3 nucleotides: TGTGCCAGCAGCTTAGGCAGGGGGTCCGTCACAGATACGCAGTATTTT. It is translated as CASSLGRGSVTDTQYF.

A note on this clone: This same CDR3 is encoded by further DNA sequences in the sample. The DNA of the CDR3 is TGTGCCACCAGCAGAGTTGGGGGCCAGCCCCAGCATTTT. Its translation: CATSRVGGQPQHF. The rearrangement uses TRBV15 and TRBJ1-5, with D maybe TRBD1 (6 bases). With 1 base removed from V and 7 bases from J, the gap between germline ends came to 8 bases. This CDR3 has 13 amino acids. The germline V gene has CDR1 LNHNV and CDR2 YYDKDF (reference sequence).

The genes are TRBV7-9 and TRBJ1-4; D perhaps matches TRBD1 (5 bases). V was shortened by 4 bases and J by 4 bases, with 19 bases between the two germline ends. This CDR3 spans 17 amino acids. Germline V gene data show CDR1 as SEHNR and CDR2 as FQNEAQ (reference sequence). The DNA of the CDR3 is TGTGCCAGCAGCTCCACCAACAAGACAGACCTTAATGAAAAACTGTTTTTT. Its translation is CASSSTNKTDLNEKLFF.

Details on this clone: At the DNA level, this CDR3 is encoded by other sequences in the same sample as well. This rearrangement joins TRBV27 to TRBJ1-2; a weak D match, TRBD1 (5 bases). V was clipped by 5 bases and J by 5 bases, with 6 bases between them. The CDR3 contains 11 residues. The germline CDR1 and CDR2 sequences are MNHEY and SMNVEV (reference sequence). CDR3 in amino acids: CASSPGYGYTF. In nucleotides, the CDR3 is TGTGCCAGCAGTCCAGGGTATGGCTACACCTTC.

The rearrangement joins TRBV20-1 to TRBJ2-4; D is undetermined. Germline-derived CDR1 and CDR2 are DFQATT and SNEGSKA (reference sequence). V lost 3 bases and J 8 bases, leaving 8 bases between the germline ends. The CDR3 runs to 11 residues. CDR3 loop: CSARRSDIQYF. CDR3 coding DNA: TGCAGTGCTAGGAGATCGGACATTCAGTACTTC.

CDR3 loop: CASSPGQGKIYEQYF. The CDR3 coding sequence is TGTGCCAGCAGCCCGGGACAGGGTAAAATTTACGAGCAGTACTTC. V usage is TRBV5-4 and J usage is TRBJ2-7; 9 nucleotides agree with TRBD1. The trim removed 4 bases at V and 4 bases at J, leaving 9 bases unmatched. Per germline, CDR1 SGHNT and CDR2 YYREEE (reference sequence). The CDR3 extends over 15 amino acids.

This clone was counted once. This CDR3 is also generated by other DNA sequences in the sample. CDR3 nucleotides: TGTGCCAGCAGCGTGGGACTAGCGGGAGTGGAAGAGACCCAGTACTTC. Its translation is CASSVGLAGVEETQYF. V and J are TRBV9 and TRBJ2-5; 14 bases match TRBD2. The CDR3 consists of 16 residues. J lost 3 bases, V lost 2 bases, and 3 bases had no gene match. Germline V gene sequence: CDR1 SGDLS, CDR2 YYNGEE.

The chain links TRBV5-4 to TRBJ2-7; 7 bases match TRBD2. The CDR3 spans 17 residues. Looked up from germline, CDR1 is SGHNT and CDR2 is YYREEE (reference sequence). The V and J ends lost 4 bases and 4 bases, in that order; junction bases with no gene match: 17. CDR3 nucleotides: TGTGCCAGCAGCCCCAGCTCGACGCGGGAGAGGTGGTACGAGCAGTACTTC. Amino acids: CASSPSSTRERWYEQYF.

The CDR3 is CASVRIGTGQETQYF. The CDR3 coding sequence is TGTGCCAGCGTGCGAATCGGGACAGGCCAAGAGACCCAGTACTTC. This rearrangement joins TRBV21-1 to TRBJ2-5; the D call TRBD1 from the table was never checked on the DNA. TRBV21-1 is listed as a pseudogene. The length of the CDR3 is 15 residues.

The J gene is TRBJ2-1, the V gene TRBV5-6; 8 nucleotides agree with TRBD2. Trimming took 2 bases from V and 8 from J; bases not matched to a gene: 6. Germline V gene lookup returns CDR1 SGHDT and CDR2 YYEEEE. The CDR3 spans 14 residues. The CDR3 DNA follows: TGTGCCAGCAGCTTTAGGCTAGCGGGCGATGAGCAGTTCTTC. Translation gives CASSFRLAGDEQFF.

The rearrangement links TRBV7-3 to TRBJ2-1; TRBD2 is a possible D gene (5 bases). The ends were cut back, 5 bases at V and 9 bases at J, with 11 bases in the middle. This CDR3 spans 12 amino acids. CDR1 is SGHTA, CDR2 FQGTGA, per germline. CDR3 sequence reads: CASSPRSGEQFF. CDR3 nucleotides: TGTGCCAGCAGCCCCCGGAGCGGTGAGCAGTTCTTC.

V and J are TRBV28 and TRBJ1-2; D unclear. CDR1 is MDHEN and CDR2 is SYDVKM in the germline V gene. Trimming left V 1 base short and J 5 bases short, with 8 bases between. The CDR3 is 13 residues long. CDR3 nucleotides: TGTGCCAGCAGTTTATTCGCCAGATATGGCTACACCTTC. It translates to CASSLFARYGYTF.

The genes are TRBV9 and TRBJ2-2, with 9 bases matching TRBD2. Losses at the gene ends were 0 bases for V and 5 bases for J; bases not matched to a gene: 2. CDR3 length equals 15 residues. Germline CDR1 reads SGDLS; CDR2 reads YYNGEE. This CDR3 is CASSVESGRTGELFF. The DNA for the CDR3 is TGTGCCAGCAGCGTAGAAAGCGGGAGGACCGGGGAGCTGTTTTTT.

The rearrangement joins TRBV5-1 to TRBJ1-4, with 9 bases that match TRBD1. The CDR3 consists of 14 residues. The V gene's germline CDR1 is SGHRS and CDR2 YFSETQ. The junction had 5 bases not matched to a gene; V was cut back by 0 bases and J by 11 bases. CDR3 in amino acids: CASSLGDRVDKLFF. CDR3 DNA sequence: TGCGCCAGCAGCTTGGGGGACAGGGTTGATAAACTGTTTTTT.

Points on this clone: Other DNA sequences in the sample encode the same CDR3. The CDR3 DNA is TGTGCCAGCAGCTTACAGGGTACCTACAATGAGCAGTTCTTC. Translation: CASSLQGTYNEQFF. The chain couples TRBV7-3 to TRBJ2-1, with D perhaps TRBD1 (5 bases). Trimming stripped 2 bases from V and 2 bases from J, with 7 bases between. This CDR3 comprises 14 residues. CDR1 and CDR2 from the germline V gene are SGHTA and FQGTGA.

The count of this clone is one. This rearrangement joins TRBV11-2 to TRBJ2-7; no reliable D call. The CDR3 is 12 amino acids. Germline CDR1 is SGHAT and CDR2 is FQNNGV. Trimming removed 4 bases at V and 6 bases at J, with 10 bases between. CDR3 sequence (DNA): TGTGCCAGCAGCTATAATCTTGTCGAGCAGTACTTC. Its protein is CASSYNLVEQYF. Filled out from reference TRBV11-2 and TRBJ2-7, the complete variable domain reads EAGVAQSPRYKIIEKRQSVAFWCNPISGHATLYWYQQILGQGPKLLIQFQNNGVVDDSQLPKDRFSAERLKGVDSTLKIQPAKLEDSAVYLCASSYNLVEQYFGPGTRLTVT.

This chain links TRBV28 with TRBJ2-1; D unresolved. The V gene lost 8 bases and the J gene lost 6 bases, with 23 bases spanning the gap. Germline CDR1 and CDR2: MDHEN and SYDVKM. CDR3 length equals 16 residues. As DNA, the CDR3 is TGTGCCAGCGGAAAAGGGTTGGCGCCGCAATTCAATGAGCAGTTCTTC. Amino acid sequence: CASGKGLAPQFNEQFF.

Note on this clone: This specimen includes other DNA sequences encoding the same CDR3. The chain couples TRBV19 to TRBJ2-7; TRBD1 agrees at 7 bases. CDR1 is LNHDA and CDR2 is SQIVND in the germline V gene (reference sequence). Unmatched junction bases numbered 3, after V lost 7 bases and J lost 0 bases. CDR3 length equals 13 residues. The CDR3 DNA sequence: TGTGCCAGTAAGGGACAGAGCTCCTACGAGCAGTACTTC. It specifies CASKGQSSYEQYF.

The gene calls are TRBV5-1 and TRBJ1-5; possibly TRBD1 for D (5 bases). The CDR3 is 14 amino acids. V lost 4 bases, J lost 11 bases, and 19 bases lay in between. Germline CDR1 reads SGHRS; CDR2 reads YFSETQ. The CDR3: CASSPGTGYETQHF. The CDR3 nucleotides read TGCGCCAGCAGCCCGGGGACGGGATACGAGACCCAGCATTTT.

A note on this clone: This sample includes further DNA sequences coding for the same CDR3. V is TRBV18 and J is TRBJ2-5, with TRBD1 matching 9 bases. The V gene's germline CDR1 is KGHSH and CDR2 LQKENI. The CDR3 totals 14 residues. Losses at the gene ends were 3 bases for V and 5 bases for J; bases not matched to a gene: 4. This chain's CDR3 is CASSPRTGAETQYF. The CDR3 nucleotides read TGTGCCAGCTCACCCCGGACAGGGGCGGAGACCCAGTACTTC.

About this clone itself: A read error may account for a junction end that differs from germline. The V and J genes are TRBV7-7 and TRBJ2-7; no definite D call. Germline V gene data show CDR1 as SSHAT and CDR2 as FNYEAQ (reference sequence). There are 14 residues in the CDR3. CDR3 bases: TGTGCTAGCAGCTTAGGCCCGAAGGGCTACGAGCAGTACTTC. It specifies CASSLGPKGYEQYF.

The genes are TRBV5-5 and TRBJ2-7; TRBD1 matches 7 bases. The CDR3 runs to 14 residues. Germline CDR1 and CDR2: SGHKS and YYEKEE (reference sequence). The trim removed 2 bases at V and 3 bases at J, leaving 5 bases unmatched. CDR3 in DNA: TGTGCCAGCAGCTTCGGGACAGCCCTCTACGAGCAGTACTTC. Residues: CASSFGTALYEQYF.

The chain uses TRBV19 and TRBJ1-5; D not resolved. Trimming stripped 7 bases from V and 2 bases from J, with 15 bases between. CDR1 and CDR2 from the germline V gene are LNHDA and SQIVND (reference sequence). The CDR3 spans 15 residues. The CDR3 reads CASTFSGRGNQPQHF. The CDR3 nucleotides read TGTGCCAGTACCTTCAGCGGTCGGGGCAATCAGCCCCAGCATTTT.

This clone was detected only once. The V gene is TRBV20-1, the J gene TRBJ1-2; no firm D call. Per germline, CDR1 DFQATT and CDR2 SNEGSKA (reference sequence). With 6 bases removed from V and 3 bases from J, the gap between germline ends came to 8 bases. CDR3 length: 11 amino acids. The CDR3 protein is CSAGLDYGYTF. In DNA form, the CDR3 reads TGCAGTGCAGGGCTTGACTATGGCTACACCTTC.

The chain recombines TRBV28 with TRBJ1-5; the D gene is possibly TRBD1 (6 bases). The CDR3 runs to 14 residues. The germline V gene has CDR1 MDHEN and CDR2 SYDVKM. V gave up 6 bases and J gave up 4 bases, with 13 bases separating them. CDR3 sequence reads: CASSPRGANQPQHF. As DNA, the CDR3 is TGTGCCAGCAGCCCTCGGGGGGCAAATCAGCCCCAGCATTTT.

The chain has TRBV5-1 and TRBJ2-7; perhaps TRBD2 as D (6 bases). CDR1 is SGHRS, CDR2 YFSETQ, per germline. Between the trimmed V and J ends, which lost 4 bases and 0 bases, there was a span of 14 bases. The CDR3 is made up of 15 amino acids. The CDR3 region has the DNA TGCGCCAGCAGCGGCGGGACTCCGAGCTCCTACGAGCAGTACTTC. It specifies CASSGGTPSSYEQYF.

CDR3 coding DNA: TGTGCCAGCAGTTTATTGGGTAGCGCTAACACCGGGGAGCTGTTTTTT. This gives the protein CASSLLGSANTGELFF. The V and J genes are TRBV28 and TRBJ2-2; D is perhaps TRBD2 (5 bases). CDR1 and CDR2 from the germline V gene are MDHEN and SYDVKM. The CDR3 covers 16 residues. The ends were cut back, 1 base at V and 2 bases at J, with 11 bases in the middle.